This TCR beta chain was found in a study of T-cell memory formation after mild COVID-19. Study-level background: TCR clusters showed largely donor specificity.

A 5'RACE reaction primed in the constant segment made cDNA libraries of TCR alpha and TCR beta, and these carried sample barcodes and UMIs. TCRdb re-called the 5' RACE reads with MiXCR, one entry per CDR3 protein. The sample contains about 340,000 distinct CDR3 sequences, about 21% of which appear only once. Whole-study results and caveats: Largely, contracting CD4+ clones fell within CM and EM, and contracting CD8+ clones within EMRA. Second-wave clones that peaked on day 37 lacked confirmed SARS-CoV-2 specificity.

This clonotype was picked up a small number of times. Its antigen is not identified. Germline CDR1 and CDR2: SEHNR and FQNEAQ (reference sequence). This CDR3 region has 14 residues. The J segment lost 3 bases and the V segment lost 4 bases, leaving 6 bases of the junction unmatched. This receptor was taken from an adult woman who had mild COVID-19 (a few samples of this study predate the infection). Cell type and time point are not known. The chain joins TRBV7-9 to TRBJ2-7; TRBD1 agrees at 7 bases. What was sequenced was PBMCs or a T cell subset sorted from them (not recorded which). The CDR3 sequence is CASSSSGTDYEQYF. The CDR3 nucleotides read TGTGCCAGCAGCTCCTCCGGGACAGACTACGAGCAGTACTTC. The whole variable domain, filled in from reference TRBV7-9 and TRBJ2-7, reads DTGVSQNPRHKITKRGQNVTFRCDPISEHNRLYWYRQTLGQGPEFLTYFQNEAQLEKSRLLSDRFSAERPKGSFSTLEIQRTEQGDSAMYLCASSSSGTDYEQYFGPGTRLTVT.